One sample yielded the 17 T cell receptor beta chains listed below, sequenced in a study of blood T cell repertoires in COVID-19. Clones were read by immunoSEQ multiplex PCR, and TCRdb kept only the in-frame ones, dropping some. The table has about 74,000 clones, around 87% seen once. The sample was peripheral blood. The receptors were gathered from an elderly woman with active or convalescent COVID-19.

V and J are TRBV6-5 and TRBJ1-1; possible D gene TRBD1, 6 bases. This CDR3 has 12 amino acids. Trimming cost V 2 bases and J 7 bases, with 8 bases left between them. Germline V CDR1 and CDR2: MNHEY, SVGAGI. Here the CDR3 reads CASSYRGGEAFF. In nucleotides, the CDR3 is TGTGCCAGCAGTTACAGGGGGGGTGAAGCTTTCTTT.

The chain combines TRBV7-8 with TRBJ1-2; 7 positions match TRBD1. Looked up from germline, CDR1 is SGHVS and CDR2 is FQNEAQ. V shed 5 bases and J 4 bases; nucleotides not matched to a gene: 10. The CDR3 sequence is 15 residues long. The CDR3 is CASSPHVGQSYGYTF. The CDR3 nucleotides read TGTGCCAGCAGCCCCCACGTGGGACAGTCCTATGGCTACACCTTC.

The chain links TRBV13 to TRBJ2-1; 9 bases line up with TRBD1. CDR1 and CDR2 (germline): PRHDT, FYEKMQ (reference sequence). With 5 bases clipped from V and 4 bases from J, the junction kept 6 bases outside the gene matches. This CDR3 is built from 15 residues. The CDR3 bases are TGTGCCAGCAGCCGCCGGGACAGGGCATACAATGAGCAGTTCTTC. This sequence encodes CASSRRDRAYNEQFF. The full variable domain, in which reference TRBV13 and TRBJ2-1 provide the parts outside the CDR3, is AAGVIQSPRHLIKEKRETATLKCYPIPRHDTVYWYQQGPGQDPQFLISFYEKMQSDKGSIPDRFSAQQFSDYHSELNMSSLELGDSALYFCASSRRDRAYNEQFFGPGTRLTVL.

V is TRBV11-2 and J is TRBJ2-2, with 14 bases identical to TRBD2. V lost 8 bases, J lost 7 bases, and 3 bases stayed unmatched. The CDR3 consists of 14 residues. CDR1 is SGHAT, CDR2 FQNNGV, per germline. This CDR3 is CASRGLAGVGELFF. CDR3 DNA sequence: TGTGCCAGCCGGGGACTAGCGGGGGTCGGGGAGCTGTTTTTT.

This rearrangement joins TRBV30 to TRBJ1-5; weak D call: TRBD1 (5 bases). This CDR3 has 15 residues. Germline lookup yields CDR1 GTSNPN and CDR2 SVGIG (reference sequence). Trimming shortened V by 1 base and J by 4 bases, and 14 bases separated the two germline ends. The CDR3 DNA reads as TGTGCCTGGAGTGACAACGCAGGGTTAAATCAGCCCCAGCATTTT. Translation: CAWSDNAGLNQPQHF.

This clone came up a few times. The chain combines TRBV21-1 with TRBJ2-1; TRBD2, the table's D call, lacks a check against the DNA. TRBV21-1 has pseudogene status. CDR3 length: 16 residues. CDR3 nucleotide sequence: TGTGCCAGCAGCAACCATCGACTAGCGGGGGTCAATGAGCAGTTCTTC. This sequence encodes CASSNHRLAGVNEQFF.

Only a few counts were recorded for this clone. V and J are TRBV6-5 and TRBJ2-5, with TRBD2 matching 8 bases. The CDR3 runs to 15 residues. V gave up 5 bases and J gave up 3 bases; unmatched junction bases: 8. The germline V gene has CDR1 MNHEY and CDR2 SVGAGI. The CDR3 bases are TGTGCCAGCAGTACAGGGCTAGCGGGCGAAGAGACCCAGTACTTC. This sequence encodes CASSTGLAGEETQYF.

This clone was detected only a few times. The V call is TRBV7-9, the J call TRBJ1-3; D remains ambiguous. This CDR3 is built from 14 residues. The germline V gene encodes CDR1 SEHNR and CDR2 FQNEAQ (reference sequence). Trimming left V 5 bases short and J 0 bases short, with 8 bases between. The CDR3 loop is CASSPDFSGNTIYF. CDR3 bases: TGTGCCAGCAGCCCGGACTTCTCTGGAAACACCATATATTTT.

The chain combines TRBV5-8 with TRBJ1-2; D is perhaps TRBD1 (6 bases). The CDR3 extends over 14 amino acids. Germline loops: CDR1 SGHTS, CDR2 YDEGEE. V was pared by 0 bases and J by 4 bases, with 10 bases between. The CDR3 DNA reads TGTGCCAGCAGCTTGGGACAGGCCTCCTATGGCTACACCTTC. This gives the protein CASSLGQASYGYTF.

The chain has TRBV4-1 and TRBJ2-7; D possibly corresponds to TRBD1 (5 bases). Trimming cost V 0 bases and J 3 bases, with 9 bases left between them. The length of the CDR3 is 14 residues. Germline V CDR1 and CDR2: MGHRA, YSYEKL. The DNA of the CDR3 is TGCGCCAGCAGCCAAGATTCGCAGGGCTACGAGCAGTACTTC. It specifies CASSQDSQGYEQYF.

The chain links TRBV6-1 to TRBJ1-4; possible D gene TRBD1, 5 bases. V was shortened by 1 base and J by 7 bases, with 10 bases between the two germline ends. The germline V gene encodes CDR1 MNHNS and CDR2 SASEGT. This CDR3 comprises 14 residues. CDR3 protein: CASSEGGTVEKLFF. The CDR3 DNA is TGTGCCAGCAGTGAAGGCGGGACGGTTGAAAAACTGTTTTTT.

The chain uses TRBV29-1 and TRBJ2-5, with D perhaps TRBD1 (5 bases). In germline, CDR1 is SQVTM, CDR2 ANQGSEA. V dropped 2 bases and J dropped 5 bases, with 9 bases sitting between them. The CDR3 length is 12 residues. CDR3 nucleotide sequence: TGCAGCGTTGAAAAGGGGTTGGAGACCCAGTACTTC. Translation: CSVEKGLETQYF.

This clone was seen only a few times. The chain is built from TRBV9 and TRBJ2-1; D gene unclear. The CDR3 is made up of 16 amino acids. Trimming shortened V by 2 bases and J by 5 bases, and 17 bases separated the two germline ends. CDR1 and CDR2 (germline): SGDLS, YYNGEE. CDR3 nucleotide sequence: TGTGCCAGCAGCGTTGTCGTTAGCAGTCCGAACAATGAGCAGTTCTTC. Its protein product is CASSVVVSSPNNEQFF.

The chain is built from TRBV7-2 and TRBJ2-3, with 13 bases identical to TRBD2. Germline lookup yields CDR1 SGHTA and CDR2 FQGNSA. The CDR3 is 16 residues long. The junction had 6 bases not matched to a gene; V was cut back by 4 bases and J by 5 bases. The CDR3 is CASSYTSGGAVDTQYF. The CDR3, as DNA: TGTGCCAGCAGCTATACTAGCGGGGGGGCCGTAGATACGCAGTATTTT.

V and J are TRBV4-3 and TRBJ1-2; 8 bases map to TRBD1. The CDR3 contains 14 residues. CDR1 and CDR2 (germline): LGHNA, YSLEER. The junction had 8 bases not matched to a gene; V was cut back by 4 bases and J by 7 bases. The CDR3 loop reads CASSPRTGQGGYTF. The DNA of the CDR3 is TGCGCCAGCAGCCCACGGACAGGGCAGGGTGGCTACACCTTC.

This clone turned up a few times. Written as DNA, the CDR3 is TGTGCCAGCAGTTGGACAGTTAATGAAAAACTGTTTTTT. Amino acid sequence: CASSWTVNEKLFF. This chain joins TRBV6-5 and TRBJ1-4, with a tentative D call TRBD1 (6 bases). The V and J ends lost 4 bases and 4 bases respectively, with 7 bases between them. The CDR3 contains 13 residues. Germline CDR1 reads MNHEY; CDR2 reads SVGAGI.

The chain combines TRBV11-2 with TRBJ1-2; tentative D call: TRBD1 (5 bases). This CDR3 region has 13 residues. Trimming pared 5 bases from V and 2 bases from J, leaving 9 bases between. Germline CDR1 SGHAT, CDR2 FQNNGV. The CDR3 sequence is CASSQTENYGYTF. CDR3 coding DNA: TGTGCCAGCAGCCAGACAGAGAACTATGGCTACACCTTC.